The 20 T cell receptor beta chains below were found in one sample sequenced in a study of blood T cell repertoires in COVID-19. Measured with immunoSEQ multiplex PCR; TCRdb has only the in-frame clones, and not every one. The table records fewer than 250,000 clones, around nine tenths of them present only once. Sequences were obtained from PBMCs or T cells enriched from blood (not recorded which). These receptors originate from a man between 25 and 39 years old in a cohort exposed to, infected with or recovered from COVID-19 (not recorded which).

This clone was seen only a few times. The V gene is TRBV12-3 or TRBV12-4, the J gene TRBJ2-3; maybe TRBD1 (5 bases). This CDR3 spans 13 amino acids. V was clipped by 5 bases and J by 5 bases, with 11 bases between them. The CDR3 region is CASSLAGIDTQYF. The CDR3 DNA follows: TGTGCCAGCAGTCTCGCAGGGATAGATACGCAGTATTTT.

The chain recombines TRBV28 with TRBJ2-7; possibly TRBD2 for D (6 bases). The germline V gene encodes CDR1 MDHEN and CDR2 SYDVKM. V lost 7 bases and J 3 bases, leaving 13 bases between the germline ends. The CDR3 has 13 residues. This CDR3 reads CASNPPGDYEQYF. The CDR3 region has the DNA TGTGCCAGCAACCCCCCGGGAGACTACGAGCAGTACTTC. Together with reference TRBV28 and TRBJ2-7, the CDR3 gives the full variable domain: DVKVTQSSRYLVKRTGEKVFLECVQDMDHENMFWYRQDPGLGLRLIYFSYDVKMKEKGDIPEGYSVSREKKERFSLILESASTNQTSMYLCASNPPGDYEQYFGPGTRLTVT.

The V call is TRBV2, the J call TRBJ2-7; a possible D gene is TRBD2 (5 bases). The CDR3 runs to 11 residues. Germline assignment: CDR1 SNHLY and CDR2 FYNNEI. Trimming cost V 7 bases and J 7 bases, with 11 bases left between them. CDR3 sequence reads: CASNGVVEQYF. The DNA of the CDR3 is TGTGCCAGCAACGGGGTGGTGGAGCAGTACTTC.

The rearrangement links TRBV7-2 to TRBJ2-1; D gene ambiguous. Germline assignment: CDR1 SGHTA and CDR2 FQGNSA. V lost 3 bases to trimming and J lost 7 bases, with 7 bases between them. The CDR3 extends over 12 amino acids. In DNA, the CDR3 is TGTGCCAGCAGCTTCCCCGGTAATGAGCAGTTCTTC. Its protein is CASSFPGNEQFF.

The CDR3 DNA reads as TGTGCCAGTAGTCCCCGGACTCTGGAGGTCGAGCAGTACTTC. Encoded protein: CASSPRTLEVEQYF. The chain couples TRBV19 to TRBJ2-7; a possible D gene is TRBD2 (5 bases). CDR1 is LNHDA and CDR2 is SQIVND in the germline V gene (reference sequence). CDR3 length: 14 residues. Trimming removed 5 bases at V and 6 bases at J, with 17 bases between. Filled out from reference TRBV19 and TRBJ2-7, the complete variable domain reads DGGITQSPKYLFRKEGQNVTLSCEQNLNHDAMYWYRQDPGQGLRLIYYSQIVNDFQKGDIAEGYSVSREKKESFPLTVTSAQKNPTAFYLCASSPRTLEVEQYFGPGTRLTVT.

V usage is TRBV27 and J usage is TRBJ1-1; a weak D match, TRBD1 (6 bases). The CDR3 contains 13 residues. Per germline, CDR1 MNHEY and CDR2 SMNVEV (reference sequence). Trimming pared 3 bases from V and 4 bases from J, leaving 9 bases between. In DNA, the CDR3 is TGTGCCAGCAGTTTCCGAGGGGGCACTGAAGCTTTCTTT. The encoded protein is CASSFRGGTEAFF.

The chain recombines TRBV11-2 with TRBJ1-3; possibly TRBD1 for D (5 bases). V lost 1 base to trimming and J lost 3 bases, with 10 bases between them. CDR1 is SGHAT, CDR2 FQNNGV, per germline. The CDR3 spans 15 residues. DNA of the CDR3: TGTGCCAGCAGCTTAGTGGCAGGGTTTGGAAACACCATATATTTT. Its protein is CASSLVAGFGNTIYF.

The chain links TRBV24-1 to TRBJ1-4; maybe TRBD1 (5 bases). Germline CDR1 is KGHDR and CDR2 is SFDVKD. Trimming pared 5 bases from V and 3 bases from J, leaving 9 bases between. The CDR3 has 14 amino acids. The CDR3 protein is CATSAPGANEKLFF. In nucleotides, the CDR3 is TGTGCCACCAGTGCCCCGGGGGCTAATGAAAAACTGTTTTTT.

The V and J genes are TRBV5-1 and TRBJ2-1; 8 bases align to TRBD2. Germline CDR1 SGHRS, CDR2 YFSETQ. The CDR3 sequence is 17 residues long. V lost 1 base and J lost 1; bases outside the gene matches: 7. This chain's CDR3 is CASSLTKLADSYNEQFF. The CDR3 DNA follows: TGCGCCAGCAGCTTGACGAAACTAGCGGATTCCTACAATGAGCAGTTCTTC.

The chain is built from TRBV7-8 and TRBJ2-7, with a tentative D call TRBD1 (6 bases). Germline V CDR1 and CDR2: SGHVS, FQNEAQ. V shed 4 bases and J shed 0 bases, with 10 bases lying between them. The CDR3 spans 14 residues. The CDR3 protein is CASSSRQDSYEQYF. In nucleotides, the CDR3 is TGTGCCAGCAGCTCGAGACAGGACTCCTACGAGCAGTACTTC.

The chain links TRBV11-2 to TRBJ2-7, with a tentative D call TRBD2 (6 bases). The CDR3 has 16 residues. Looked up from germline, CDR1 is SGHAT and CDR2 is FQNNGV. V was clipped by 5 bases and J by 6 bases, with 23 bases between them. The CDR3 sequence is CASSPLGGEAPSEQYF. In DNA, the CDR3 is TGTGCCAGCAGCCCACTCGGAGGGGAAGCCCCTAGCGAGCAGTACTTC. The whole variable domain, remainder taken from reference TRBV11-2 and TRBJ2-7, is EAGVAQSPRYKIIEKRQSVAFWCNPISGHATLYWYQQILGQGPKLLIQFQNNGVVDDSQLPKDRFSAERLKGVDSTLKIQPAKLEDSAVYLCASSPLGGEAPSEQYFGPGTRLTVT.

As DNA, the CDR3 is TGTGCCAGCAGCTTAGCGACGGGGAACACAGATACGCAGTATTTT. Its protein product is CASSLATGNTDTQYF. The chain recombines TRBV7-2 with TRBJ2-3; the D gene is possibly TRBD2 (5 bases). V was shortened by 0 bases and J by 2 bases, with 9 bases between the two germline ends. This CDR3 region has 15 residues. Germline-derived CDR1 and CDR2 are SGHTA and FQGNSA. The full variable domain, in which reference TRBV7-2 and TRBJ2-3 provide the parts outside the CDR3, is GAGVSQSPSNKVTEKGKDVELRCDPISGHTALYWYRQSLGQGLEFLIYFQGNSAPDKSGLPSDRFSAERTGGSVSTLTIQRTQQEDSAVYLCASSLATGNTDTQYFGPGTRLTVL.

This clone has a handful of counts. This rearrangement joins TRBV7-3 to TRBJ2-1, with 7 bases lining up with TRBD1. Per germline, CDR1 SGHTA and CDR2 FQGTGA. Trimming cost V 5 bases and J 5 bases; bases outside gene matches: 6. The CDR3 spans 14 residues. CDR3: CASSPTDRNNEQFF. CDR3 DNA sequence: TGTGCCAGCAGCCCGACGGACAGGAACAATGAGCAGTTCTTC.

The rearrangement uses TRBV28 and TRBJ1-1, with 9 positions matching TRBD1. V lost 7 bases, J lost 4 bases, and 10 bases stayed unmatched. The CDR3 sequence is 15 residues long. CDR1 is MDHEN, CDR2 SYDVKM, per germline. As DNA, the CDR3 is TGTGCCAGCAATTCACAGGGGGCCTTGGGCACTGAAGCTTTCTTT. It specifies CASNSQGALGTEAFF.

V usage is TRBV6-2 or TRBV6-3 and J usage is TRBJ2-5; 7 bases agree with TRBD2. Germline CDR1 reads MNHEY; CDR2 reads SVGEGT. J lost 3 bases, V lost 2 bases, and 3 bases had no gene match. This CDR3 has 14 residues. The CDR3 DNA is TGTGCCAGCAGTTACGTCGGGAGGAAAGAGACCCAGTACTTC. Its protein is CASSYVGRKETQYF.

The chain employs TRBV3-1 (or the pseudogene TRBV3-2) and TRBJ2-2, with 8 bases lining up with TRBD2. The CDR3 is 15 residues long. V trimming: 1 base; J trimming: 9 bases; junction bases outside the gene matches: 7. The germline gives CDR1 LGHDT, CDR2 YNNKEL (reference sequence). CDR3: CASSQGREEFRELFF. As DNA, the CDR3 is TGTGCCAGCAGCCAAGGGCGGGAGGAGTTCCGGGAGCTGTTTTTT.

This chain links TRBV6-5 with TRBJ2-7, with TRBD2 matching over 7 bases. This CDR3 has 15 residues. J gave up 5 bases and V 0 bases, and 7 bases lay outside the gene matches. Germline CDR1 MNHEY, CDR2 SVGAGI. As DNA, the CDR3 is TGTGCCAGCAGTTACTCTACCGGGACTATTAACGAGCAGTACTTC. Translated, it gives CASSYSTGTINEQYF.

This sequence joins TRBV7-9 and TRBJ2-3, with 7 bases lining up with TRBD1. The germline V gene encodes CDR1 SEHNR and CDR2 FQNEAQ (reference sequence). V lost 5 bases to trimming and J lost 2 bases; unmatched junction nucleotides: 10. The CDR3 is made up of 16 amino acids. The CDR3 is CASSLGTGVATDTQYF. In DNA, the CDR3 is TGTGCCAGCAGCCTAGGCACAGGGGTTGCCACAGATACGCAGTATTTT.

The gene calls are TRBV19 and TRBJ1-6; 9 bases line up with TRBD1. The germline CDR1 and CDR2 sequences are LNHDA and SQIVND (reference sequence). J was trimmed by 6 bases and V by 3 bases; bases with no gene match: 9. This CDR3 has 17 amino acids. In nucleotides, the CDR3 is TGTGCCAGTAGTATTGGAACTCGACAGGGGGGTAATTCACCCCTCCACTTT. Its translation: CASSIGTRQGGNSPLHF.

Written as DNA, the CDR3 is TGCGCCAGCAGCTTGGCTCCAGCGGTATACGAGCAGTACTTC. Its translation is CASSLAPAVYEQYF. This chain connects TRBV5-1 to TRBJ2-7; tentative D call: TRBD2 (5 bases). Germline V gene lookup returns CDR1 SGHRS and CDR2 YFSETQ. V was shortened by 0 bases and J by 4 bases, with 11 bases between the two germline ends. The CDR3 sequence is 14 residues long.